These 26 T cell receptor beta chains originate from one sample sequenced in a study of CXCR3-negative and CXCR3-positive naive CD8 T cells. Regarding the study as a whole: Compared with CXCR3-negative naive cells, CXCR3-positive naive cells showed more hydrophobic TRB CDR3s.

The study made its TRB cDNA libraries by 5' RACE, adding UMI labels. Reprocessing the 5' RACE reads, TCRdb reports a single entry for every CDR3 protein and omits DNA. The sample table includes roughly 110,000 distinct CDR3 sequences. These receptors are not linked to any known antigen. Sequencing was performed on naive CXCR3+ CD8+ T cells from blood. Subset reported: CD45RO-CCR7+CD27+CD95- naive CD8+ T cells expressing CXCR3 (TNR3+). Receptor source: a human donor in good health. Some clones in this sample may be carry-over from other donors' samples.

V gene TRBV29-1 combines with J gene TRBJ2-7. CDR3 size: 14 residues. From germline, CDR1 is SQVTM and CDR2 ANQGSEA. The CDR3 loop reads CSVEDPGERYEQYF.

The chain uses TRBV5-1 and TRBJ2-1; the D gene TCRdb calls, TRBD1, cannot be checked with no DNA. Germline-derived CDR1 and CDR2 are SGHRS and YFSETQ. This CDR3 comprises 18 residues. CDR3 sequence: CASSLGSPGGHSYNEQFF. The full variable domain, its missing parts supplied by reference TRBV5-1 and TRBJ2-1, is KAGVTQTPRYLIKTRGQQVTLSCSPISGHRSVSWYQQTPGQGLQFLFEYFSETQRNKGNFPGRFSGRQFSNSRSEMNVSTLELGDSALYLCASSLGSPGGHSYNEQFFGPGTRLTVL.

V is TRBV25-1 and J is TRBJ1-2; TCRdb indicates TRBD1, and absent DNA this call remains unverified. Germline-derived CDR1 and CDR2 are MGHDK and SYGVNS. CDR3 length equals 13 residues. CDR3 sequence: CASRPREPYGYTF.

Here the CDR3 reads CARSFTGGGELFF. The rearrangement links TRBV11-2 to TRBJ2-2; TCRdb indicates TRBD1, and absent DNA this call remains unverified. This CDR3 comprises 13 residues. The germline V gene has CDR1 SGHAT and CDR2 FQNNGV.

CDR3 protein: CASSRNSGANVLTF. This chain connects TRBV11-3 to TRBJ2-6. This CDR3 contains 14 residues. Germline V CDR1 and CDR2: SGHNT, YENEEA.

V gene TRBV7-3 combines with J gene TRBJ2-1; the D call from TCRdb, TRBD1, cannot be confirmed without DNA. The CDR3 runs 13 residues. CDR1 is SGHTA, CDR2 FQGTGA, per germline. The CDR3 here is CASSPFDAPEQFF.

The V gene is TRBV28, the J gene TRBJ2-4. CDR1 and CDR2 (germline): MDHEN, SYDVKM. This CDR3 comprises 15 residues. The CDR3 spells CASSFNLLAKNIQYF.

The chain couples TRBV28 to TRBJ2-5; TCRdb picks TRBD2, but there is no DNA to check that call. The germline gives CDR1 MDHEN, CDR2 SYDVKM. The CDR3 totals 14 residues. This CDR3 reads CASSNLGGAETQYF. Full variable domain (outside the CDR3, taken from reference TRBV28 and TRBJ2-5): DVKVTQSSRYLVKRTGEKVFLECVQDMDHENMFWYRQDPGLGLRLIYFSYDVKMKEKGDIPEGYSVSREKKERFSLILESASTNQTSMYLCASSNLGGAETQYFGPGTRLLVL.

This rearrangement joins TRBV11-2 to TRBJ2-7; as DNA is missing, the TRBD2 call by TCRdb cannot be tested. Germline loops: CDR1 SGHAT, CDR2 FQNNGV. The length of the CDR3 is 13 residues. The CDR3 is CASSSGLAYEQYF.

The chain links TRBV7-3 to TRBJ2-2. Looked up from germline, CDR1 is SGHTA and CDR2 is FQGTGA. The CDR3 has 18 amino acids. The CDR3: CASSLYSRGQLNTGELFF.

V usage is TRBV7-9 and J usage is TRBJ2-6; lacking DNA, the TRBD1 call made by TCRdb goes unchecked. This CDR3 spans 18 amino acids. The V gene's germline CDR1 is SEHNR and CDR2 FQNEAQ (reference sequence). The chain's CDR3 is CASSSTRDRNDGANVLTF.

This CDR3 reads CASSLEVARWGGGDTQYF. The V gene is TRBV7-8, the J gene TRBJ2-3; TCRdb calls TRBD2, which cannot be checked without DNA. The CDR3 contains 18 residues. Germline-derived CDR1 and CDR2 are SGHVS and FQNEAQ.

The chain couples TRBV10-2 to TRBJ2-7. Germline CDR1 reads WSHSY; CDR2 reads SAAADI. CDR3 length equals 14 residues. The chain's CDR3 is CASSDQLAPYEQYF.

The chain carries TRBV7-9 and TRBJ2-1; TCRdb's D gene call, TRBD2, goes unchecked for lack of DNA. The CDR3 has 16 residues. The germline V gene encodes CDR1 SEHNR and CDR2 FQNEAQ (reference sequence). CDR3 sequence reads: CASSLVGRSENNEQFF.

The genes are TRBV5-6 and TRBJ1-1. The germline gives CDR1 SGHDT, CDR2 YYEEEE. The CDR3 is made up of 12 amino acids. This CDR3 is CASSWRGSEAFF. Full variable domain (missing parts from reference TRBV5-6 and TRBJ1-1): DAGVTQSPTHLIKTRGQQVTLRCSPKSGHDTVSWYQQALGQGPQFIFQYYEEEERQRGNFPDRFSGHQFPNYSSELNVNALLLGDSALYLCASSWRGSEAFFGQGTRLTVV.

J is TRBJ2-2 and V is TRBV11-3. The length of the CDR3 is 15 residues. Per the germline V gene, CDR1 is SGHNT and CDR2 is YENEEA. The CDR3 region is CASSTSLGSTGELFF. The entire variable domain, with the rest obtained from reference TRBV11-3 and TRBJ2-2, is as follows: EAGVVQSPRYKIIEKKQPVAFWCNPISGHNTLYWYLQNLGQGPELLIRYENEEAVDDSQLPKDRFSAERLKGVDSTLKIQPAELGDSAVYLCASSTSLGSTGELFFGEGSRLTVL.

The V gene is TRBV11-2, the J gene TRBJ2-5; TCRdb outputs TRBD1, but without DNA this stays unchecked. This CDR3 is 12 amino acids long. Germline V gene data show CDR1 as SGHAT and CDR2 as FQNNGV. This CDR3 is CASSLEGGSQYF.

This sequence joins TRBV9 and TRBJ1-1; absent DNA, TCRdb's TRBD1 call cannot be checked. From germline, CDR1 is SGDLS and CDR2 YYNGEE. The CDR3 contains 15 residues. This CDR3 reads CASSVGPRGDTEAFF.

The chain links TRBV29-1 to TRBJ2-3. CDR3 length: 12 residues. CDR1 and CDR2 (germline): SQVTM, ANQGSEA. CDR3 sequence reads: CSEGRTLDTQYF.

V and J are TRBV20-1 and TRBJ2-5; TCRdb's assignment of TRBD1 cannot be checked, as there is no DNA. The CDR3 runs 15 residues. CDR1 DFQATT and CDR2 SNEGSKA come from the germline V gene (reference sequence). CDR3 residues: CSARDLSSGGETQYF.

This chain links TRBV3-1 with TRBJ2-5; TCRdb gives TRBD2 as the D gene, but with no DNA this cannot be confirmed. The V gene's germline CDR1 is LGHDT and CDR2 YNNKEL (reference sequence). The CDR3 covers 17 residues. CDR3 protein: CASSQPLLAGDQETQYF.

The chain couples TRBV5-6 to TRBJ1-5; TCRdb picks TRBD1, but there is no DNA to check that call. The germline V gene has CDR1 SGHDT and CDR2 YYEEEE. This CDR3 is 15 amino acids long. The CDR3 is CASSLGGTGNQPQHF.

The chain recombines TRBV2 with TRBJ2-1; TCRdb's D call, TRBD2, is unchecked because there is no DNA. Germline V lookup: CDR1 SNHLY, CDR2 FYNNEI. There are 16 residues in the CDR3. This CDR3 reads CASSDVGDFSYNEQFF.

J is TRBJ2-3 and V is TRBV5-1. The CDR3 consists of 16 residues. Per germline, CDR1 SGHRS and CDR2 YFSETQ. CDR3 sequence: CASSSTITMLTDTQYF.

The rearrangement links TRBV12-3 or TRBV12-4 to TRBJ1-1. CDR3 length: 13 amino acids. The CDR3: CASILGGNTEAFF.

J is TRBJ2-1 and V is TRBV4-1. The CDR3 is 15 amino acids. From germline, CDR1 is MGHRA and CDR2 YSYEKL. The chain's CDR3 is CASSHPLGTYNEHFF.